The table lists the clone carrying this T cell receptor beta chain with a few counts. Its antigen is as yet unknown. The sample originates from a study of T cells after yellow fever vaccination. Study summary: When fractions had low cell numbers, they were prepared with SMART-Seq v4 Ultra Low Input. Regarding the study as a whole: Boosting was followed by the reappearance of most primary-vaccination clones (around 96% CD4, 85% to 90% CD8). Researchers report a weaker secondary response that nonetheless peaked faster, day 5 versus 15.

TCRdb analysed the 5' RACE reads with MiXCR anew, one entry per CDR3 protein. The data contain about 320,000 distinct CDR3 sequences, around 6.8% of them seen just once; the ten biggest clones take up over 15%. This CDR3 contains 13 residues. Germline V gene lookup returns CDR1 DFQATT and CDR2 SNEGSKA (reference sequence). J was trimmed by 4 bases and V by 6 bases; bases with no gene match: 5. V usage is TRBV20-1 and J usage is TRBJ1-4; 7 bases are shared with TRBD1. The receptor's source is a man aged 18 to 30 who received the YFV17D yellow fever vaccine. The starting material was PBMCs, obtained around 45 days after the first yellow fever vaccination. The CDR3 here is CSARQGINEKLFF. CDR3 nucleotides: TGCAGTGCCAGACAGGGAATTAATGAAAAACTGTTTTTT.